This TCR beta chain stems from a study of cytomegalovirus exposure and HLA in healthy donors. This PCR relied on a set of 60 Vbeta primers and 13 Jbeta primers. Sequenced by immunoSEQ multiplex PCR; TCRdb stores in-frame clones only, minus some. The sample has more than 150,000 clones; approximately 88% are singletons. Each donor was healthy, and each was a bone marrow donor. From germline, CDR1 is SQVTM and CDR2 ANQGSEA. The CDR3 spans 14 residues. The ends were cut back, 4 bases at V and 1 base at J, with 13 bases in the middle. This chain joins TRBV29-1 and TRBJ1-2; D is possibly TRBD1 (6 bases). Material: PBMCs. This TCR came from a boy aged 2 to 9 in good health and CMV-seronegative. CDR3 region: CSVGGPVRNYGYTF. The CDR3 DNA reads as TGCAGCGTTGGGGGGCCTGTCCGTAACTATGGCTACACCTTC.